This T cell receptor beta chain was documented in a study of CD8 T cells in ankylosing spondylitis. The study, taken as a whole, reports: Blood from ankylosing spondylitis patients appeared to carry a characteristic roughly eight-variant TCR beta motif. Enrichment of disease-linked clones was reportedly significant in matched ankylosing spondylitis synovial fluid. Clones that were linked to disease were CD8+ and were relatively rare in peripheral blood.

This CDR3 is built from 20 residues. J lost 3 bases, V lost 7 bases, and 20 bases had no gene match. A quantitative 5'-RACE method, one with molecular barcodes, was used to make TCR beta libraries. Using its own MiXCR run on the 5' RACE reads, TCRdb lists one record per CDR3 protein. Here the sample spans 30,000 to 35,000 distinct CDR3 sequences, more than 30% being singletons. This clonotype appeared a few times. Its antigen is unidentified. Sequencing input: synovial fluid, either unsorted or a sorted T cell fraction (not recorded which). The rearrangement links TRBV12-3 or TRBV12-4 to TRBJ2-7; 14 positions match TRBD2. The source of this sequence is a male donor with ankylosing spondylitis. CDR3 protein: CASTSSWGTSGSLEDYEQYF. DNA of the CDR3: TGTGCCAGCACCTCGAGCTGGGGGACTAGCGGGAGTCTGGAGGACTACGAGCAGTACTTC.